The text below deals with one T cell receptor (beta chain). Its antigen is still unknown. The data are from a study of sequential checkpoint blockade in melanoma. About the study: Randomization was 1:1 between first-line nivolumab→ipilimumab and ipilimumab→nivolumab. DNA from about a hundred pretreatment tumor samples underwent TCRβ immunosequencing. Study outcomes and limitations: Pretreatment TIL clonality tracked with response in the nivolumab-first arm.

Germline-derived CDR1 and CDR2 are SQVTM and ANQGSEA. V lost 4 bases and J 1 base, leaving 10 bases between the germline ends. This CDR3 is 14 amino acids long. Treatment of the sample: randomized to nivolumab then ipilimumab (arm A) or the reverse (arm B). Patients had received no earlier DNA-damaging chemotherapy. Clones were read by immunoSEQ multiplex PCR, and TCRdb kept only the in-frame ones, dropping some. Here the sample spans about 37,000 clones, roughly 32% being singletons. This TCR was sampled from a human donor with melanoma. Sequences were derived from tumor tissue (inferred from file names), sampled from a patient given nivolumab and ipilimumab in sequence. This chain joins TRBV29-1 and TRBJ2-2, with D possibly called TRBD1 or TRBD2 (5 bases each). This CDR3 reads CSVGRAGNTGELFF. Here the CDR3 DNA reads TGCAGCGTTGGCAGGGCGGGGAACACCGGGGAGCTGTTTTTT.